A single sample gave rise to the 14 T cell receptor beta chains below, sequenced in a study of cytomegalovirus exposure and HLA in healthy donors. The PCR ran on 60 Vbeta and 13 Jbeta primers. Data came from immunoSEQ multiplex PCR; TCRdb stores just in-frame clones and leaves some out. Among about 160,000 clones, approximately 80% were seen once, and the ten largest hold about 1.3%. The sequenced material came from PBMCs. The receptor set was obtained from a man aged 25-45 years in good health and CMV-seronegative.

The rearrangement links TRBV13 to TRBJ2-1, with TRBD1 as a possible D gene (5 bases). Trimming pared 5 bases from V and 15 bases from J, leaving 17 bases between. The CDR3 is 12 amino acids. Germline CDR1 reads PRHDT; CDR2 reads FYEKMQ (reference sequence). The CDR3 DNA is TGTGCCAGCAGCCTCAGGAGTAAACAGGCGTTCTTC. This translates into CASSLRSKQAFF.

The rearrangement uses TRBV5-6 and TRBJ2-1; D may be TRBD1 (5 bases). The CDR3 extends over 15 amino acids. V dropped 0 bases and J dropped 4 bases, with 11 bases sitting between them. The germline CDR1 and CDR2 sequences are SGHDT and YYEEEE. The CDR3 here is CASSLGQGIYNEQFF. The CDR3, as DNA: TGTGCCAGCAGCTTGGGGCAGGGTATTTACAATGAGCAGTTCTTC.

V is TRBV18 and J is TRBJ2-3; TRBD1 aligns across 8 bases. CDR1 is KGHSH and CDR2 is LQKENI in the germline V gene. The CDR3 length is 19 residues. The junction had 23 bases not matched to a gene; V was cut back by 6 bases and J by 6 bases. Here the CDR3 reads CASSDTTVAQGAFWDTQYF. The CDR3 bases are TGTGCCAGCTCCGACACCACCGTTGCCCAGGGGGCATTTTGGGATACGCAGTATTTT.

V and J are TRBV6-5 and TRBJ2-7; 7 bases are shared with TRBD2. The CDR3 is 12 residues long. The germline CDR1 and CDR2 sequences are MNHEY and SVGAGI. Trimming took 5 bases from V and 7 from J; bases not matched to a gene: 5. The CDR3 DNA reads as TGTGCCAGCAGTAGGGGAGGGAGGGAGCAGTACTTC. It specifies CASSRGGREQYF.

The gene calls are TRBV5-4 and TRBJ2-7; 10 bases agree with TRBD1. Germline values: CDR1 SGHNT, CDR2 YYREEE (reference sequence). V shed 0 bases and J 9 bases; nucleotides not matched to a gene: 6. This CDR3 comprises 14 residues. The chain's CDR3 is CASSLAGQGWLQYF. As DNA, the CDR3 is TGTGCCAGCAGCTTGGCGGGACAGGGGTGGTTGCAGTACTTC. The complete variable domain, with remaining parts taken from reference TRBV5-4 and TRBJ2-7, reads ETGVTQSPTHLIKTRGQQVTLRCSSQSGHNTVSWYQQALGQGPQFIFQYYREEENGRGNFPPRFSGLQFPNYSSELNVNALELDDSALYLCASSLAGQGWLQYFGPGTRLTVT.

This chain links TRBV7-9 with TRBJ1-6; D gene ambiguous. Trimming removed 1 base from V and 5 bases from J, with 6 bases in between. The CDR3 runs 14 residues. Per the germline V gene, CDR1 is SEHNR and CDR2 is FQNEAQ (reference sequence). CDR3 protein: CASSLEGDNSPLHF. The CDR3 DNA reads as TGTGCCAGCAGCTTAGAAGGAGATAATTCACCCCTCCACTTT.

This clone came up a few times. V and J are TRBV9 and TRBJ2-3; D might be TRBD2 (5 bases). With 0 bases removed from V and 0 bases from J, the gap between germline ends came to 11 bases. The germline V gene encodes CDR1 SGDLS and CDR2 YYNGEE. The CDR3 is made up of 16 amino acids. The DNA for the CDR3 is TGTGCCAGCAGCGTAGGGACTGATACTAGCACAGATACGCAGTATTTT. Protein: CASSVGTDTSTDTQYF.

As regards this clone: Relative to the germline gene, one junction end is altered; a read error may explain this. V usage is TRBV11-2 and J usage is TRBJ2-5, with unresolved D. The germline gives CDR1 SGHAT, CDR2 FQNNGV. This CDR3 comprises 12 residues. The CDR3 bases are TGTGCCAGCAGCCTTTCATCGATCCCCCGGGACTTC. This translates into CASSLSSIPRDF.

This clone was seen once. The rearrangement links TRBV7-2 to TRBJ2-1, with 7 bases that match TRBD2. The CDR3 totals 15 residues. CDR1 and CDR2 from the germline V gene are SGHTA and FQGNSA. The trim removed 1 base at V and 8 bases at J, leaving 8 bases unmatched. As DNA, the CDR3 is TGTGCCAGCAGCTTAGAAGCGGGAAAAGCGTATGAGCAGTTCTTC. Translating it yields CASSLEAGKAYEQFF.

This chain connects TRBV6-5 to TRBJ1-2; a possible D gene is TRBD1 (5 bases). Germline-derived CDR1 and CDR2 are MNHEY and SVGAGI. The CDR3 extends over 16 amino acids. The V end lost 0 bases, the J end lost 0 bases, and 11 bases lay between the germline ends. For the CDR3, the DNA is TGTGCCAGCAGTTACTCGAAGCGACAGACTAACTATGGCTACACCTTC. This translates into CASSYSKRQTNYGYTF.

This clone was seen only a few times. The chain joins TRBV19 to TRBJ1-5; D is perhaps TRBD1 (6 bases). Per the germline V gene, CDR1 is LNHDA and CDR2 is SQIVND (reference sequence). CDR3 length: 13 residues. The V end was cut by 3 bases, the J end by 9 bases, with 12 bases between. CDR3 amino acids: CASSITQGGPQHF. CDR3 coding DNA: TGTGCCAGTAGTATTACCCAAGGGGGGCCCCAGCATTTT.

Points on this clone: One end of the junction varies from germline; a read error may be responsible. The chain carries TRBV30 and TRBJ2-5; D may be TRBD2 (5 bases). Per germline, CDR1 GTSNPN and CDR2 SVGIG (reference sequence). There are 16 residues in the CDR3. This chain's CDR3 is CVWSVPYARGQETQYF. The CDR3 nucleotides read TGTGTCTGGAGTGTACCCTATGCCCGGGGTCAAGAGACCCAGTACTTC.

V is TRBV30 and J is TRBJ1-6; possible D gene TRBD1, 5 bases. V gave up 0 bases and J gave up 7 bases, with 10 bases separating them. CDR1 and CDR2 (germline): GTSNPN, SVGIG (reference sequence). This CDR3 has 14 amino acids. The DNA for the CDR3 is TGTGCCTGGAGTGTAATACAGGCAAATTCACCCCTCCACTTT. It codes for CAWSVIQANSPLHF.

This rearrangement joins TRBV4-3 to TRBJ2-3; 9 nucleotides line up with TRBD2. Germline V gene data show CDR1 as LGHNA and CDR2 as YSLEER. V lost 3 bases and J lost 4; bases outside the gene matches: 11. There are 17 residues in the CDR3. In DNA, the CDR3 is TGCGCCAGCAGCCAGTCGAGGCAGCGGGGGGCATCAGATACGCAGTATTTT. Its protein product is CASSQSRQRGASDTQYF.